The source of this T cell receptor (beta chain) is a study of monozygotic twins with cystic fibrosis. Study outcomes and limitations: In 13 of 16 pairs, V gene usage was closest to the co-twin's.

Repertoires were generated with immunoSEQ multiplex PCR, while TCRdb's copy carries only in-frame clones and drops some. The sample consists of 14,000 to 15,000 clones, roughly 84% of them appearing once. Trimming at V came to 2 bases and at J to 5 bases, leaving 14 bases not matched to a gene. Germline V CDR1 and CDR2: SGHTA, FQGTGA. The CDR3 consists of 18 residues. The sample holds one count of this clone. Its specificity is unknown. The TCR sequence derives from a boy aged 5 to 17 with cystic fibrosis. The chain recombines TRBV7-3 with TRBJ1-1, with 10 bases fitting TRBD1. The sample taken for sequencing was blood. The CDR3 DNA sequence: TGTGCCAGCAGCTTATCTTCGACAGGGGGCCATGGGGGAACTGAAGCTTTCTTT. Translated: CASSLSSTGGHGGTEAFF.